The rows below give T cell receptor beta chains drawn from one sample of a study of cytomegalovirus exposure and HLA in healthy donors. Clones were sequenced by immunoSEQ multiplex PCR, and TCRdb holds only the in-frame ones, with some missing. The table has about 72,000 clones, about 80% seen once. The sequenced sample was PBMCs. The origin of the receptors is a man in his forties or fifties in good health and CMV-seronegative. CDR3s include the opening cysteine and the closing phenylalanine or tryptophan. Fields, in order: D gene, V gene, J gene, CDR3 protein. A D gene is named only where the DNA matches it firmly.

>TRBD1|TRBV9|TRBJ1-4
CASSTWDRGYYEKLFF
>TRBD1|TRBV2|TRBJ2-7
CASSETIRDSEQYF
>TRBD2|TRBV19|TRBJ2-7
CASSPMWAGGSYEQYF
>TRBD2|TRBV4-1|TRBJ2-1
CASSPLAGAGGNEQFF
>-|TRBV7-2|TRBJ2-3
CASSLGTVTDTQYF
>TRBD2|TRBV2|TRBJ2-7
CASRVAGLAGPSYEQYF
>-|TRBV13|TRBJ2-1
CASNPVSSYNEQFF
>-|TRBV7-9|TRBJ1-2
CASSFGGEIDGYTF
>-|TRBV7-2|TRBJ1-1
CASSLPPRGWSEQAFF
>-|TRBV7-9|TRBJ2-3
CASSSPAGHTDTQYF
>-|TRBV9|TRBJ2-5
CASSSGGRQETQYF
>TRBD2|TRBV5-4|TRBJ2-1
CASSWGRGGQYNEQFF
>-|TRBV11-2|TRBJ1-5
CASSPRGYNQPQHF
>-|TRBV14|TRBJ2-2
CASSQTGFGELFF
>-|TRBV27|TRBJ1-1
CASSLRARTEAFF
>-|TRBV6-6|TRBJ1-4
CASGRGGSTNEKLFF
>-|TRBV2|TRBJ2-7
CASSEGPGAYEQYF
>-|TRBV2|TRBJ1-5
CASTSSEQRNQPQHF
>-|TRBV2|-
CASKLSPQPLWSEQYF
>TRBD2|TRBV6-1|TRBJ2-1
CASRGLGGNEQFF
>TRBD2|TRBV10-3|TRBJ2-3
CAISESGRGGKDTQYF
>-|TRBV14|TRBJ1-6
CASSQAPSISPLHF
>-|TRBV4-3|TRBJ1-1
CASSQEVVGHTGRDTEAFF
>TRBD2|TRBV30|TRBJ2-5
CAWRVAGAQETQYF
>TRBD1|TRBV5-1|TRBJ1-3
CASSPLQGITGNTIYF
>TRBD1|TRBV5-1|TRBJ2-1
CASSLADRVNEQFF
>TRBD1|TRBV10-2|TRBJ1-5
CASRAWDRGNQPQHF
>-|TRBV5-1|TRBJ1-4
CASSLQQNEKLFF
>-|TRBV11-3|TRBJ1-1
CASSLEAGTEAFF
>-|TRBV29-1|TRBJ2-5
CSVAGIGGAETQYF
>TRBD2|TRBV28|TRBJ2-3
CASSPYPGGAPDTQYF
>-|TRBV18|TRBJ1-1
CASSPPAGGNTEAFF
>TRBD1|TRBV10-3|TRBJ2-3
CATRDRGPGDTQYF
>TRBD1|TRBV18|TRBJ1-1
CASSPTGGDTEAFF
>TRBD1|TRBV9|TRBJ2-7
CASSTSSGQKDEQYF
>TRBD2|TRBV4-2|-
CASSLGTSGAYEQYF
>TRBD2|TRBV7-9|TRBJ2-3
CASSSWTSGGQDTQYF
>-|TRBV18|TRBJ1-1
CASSPSSGGRTEAFF
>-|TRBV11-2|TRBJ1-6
CASSLTGSYNSPLHF
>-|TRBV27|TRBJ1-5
CASSYRVSNQPQHF
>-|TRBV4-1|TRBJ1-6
CASSLLSQPLHF
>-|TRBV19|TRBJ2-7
CASSRQGNYHEQYF
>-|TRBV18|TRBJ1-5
CASSPPNRANQPQHF
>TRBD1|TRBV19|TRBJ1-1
CASSMRDRRTEAFF
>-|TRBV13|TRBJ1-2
CASSTDPTRGGKYGYTF
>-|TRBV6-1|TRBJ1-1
CASQVNTEAFF
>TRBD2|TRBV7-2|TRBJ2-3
CASSLSLTGGLSTDTQYF
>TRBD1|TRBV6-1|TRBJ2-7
CASRPGQGYEQYF
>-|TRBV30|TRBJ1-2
CAWSAARSYGYTF
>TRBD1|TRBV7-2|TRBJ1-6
CASSLPPGQSSYNSPLHF
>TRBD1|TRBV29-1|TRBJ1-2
CSVQRGQGLSANYGYTF
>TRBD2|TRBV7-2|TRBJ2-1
CATLRPSGGPLGEQFF
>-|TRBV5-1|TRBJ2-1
CASSLATSGNEQFF
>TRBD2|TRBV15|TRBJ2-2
CATSLGLAANTGELFF
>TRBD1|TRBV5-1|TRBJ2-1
CASSEHPGTGDNEQFF
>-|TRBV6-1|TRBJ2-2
CASSEDRLSSVTGELFF